This is a list of T cell receptor beta chains from one sample in a study of T cells after yellow fever vaccination. MiXCR was run by TCRdb on the 5' RACE reads, yielding one entry per CDR3 protein. The table shows 200,000 to 250,000 distinct CDR3 sequences, with approximately 3% occurring only once. Material: CD4+ T cells sorted from PBMCs, obtained 10 days after the yellow fever booster vaccination. Every receptor here comes from a man younger than 35 who received the YFV17D yellow fever vaccine. CDR3s include the opening cysteine and the closing phenylalanine or tryptophan. Each record gives: CDR3 length, J gene, D gene, clone size, V gene, CDR3 DNA, CDR3 protein. The D gene is left open where the match is weak. Not every row has a clone size; where given, it reads once, few, many or a size class.

cdr3_length: 18
j_call: TRBJ1-5
d_call: NA
clone_size: few
v_call: TRBV7-2
cdr3_nt: TGTGCCAGCAGCTTAGTTGCGGGCAGGGTCGGAGGGGATCAGCCCCAGCATTTT
cdr3_aa: CASSLVAGRVGGDQPQHF

cdr3_length: 15
j_call: TRBJ1-5
d_call: NA
clone_size: many
v_call: TRBV6-6
cdr3_nt: TGTGCCAGCAGCCCCGGACAGTATAGCAATCAGCCCCAGCATTTT
cdr3_aa: CASSPGQYSNQPQHF

cdr3_length: 17
j_call: TRBJ2-3
d_call: TRBD2
clone_size: many
v_call: TRBV29-1
cdr3_nt: TGCAGCGTTGAAGTTCTAGCGGGAGCGGGTAGCACAGATACGCAGTATTTT
cdr3_aa: CSVEVLAGAGSTDTQYF

cdr3_length: 13
j_call: TRBJ1-2
d_call: NA
clone_size: few
v_call: TRBV5-1
cdr3_nt: TGCGCCAGCAGCTTGCTGGCACCCTATGGCTACACCTTC
cdr3_aa: CASSLLAPYGYTF

cdr3_length: 14
j_call: TRBJ2-3
d_call: NA
clone_size: NA
v_call: TRBV29-1
cdr3_nt: TGCAGCGTTCGTCCCCAAAGGGGCACAGATACGCAGTATTTT
cdr3_aa: CSVRPQRGTDTQYF

cdr3_length: 14
j_call: TRBJ1-1
d_call: NA
clone_size: many
v_call: TRBV12-3/TRBV12-4
cdr3_nt: TGTGCCAGCAGTTTAGAGCAGGGTGGCACTGAAGCTTTCTTT
cdr3_aa: CASSLEQGGTEAFF

cdr3_length: 14
j_call: TRBJ1-5
d_call: TRBD1
clone_size: few
v_call: TRBV7-2
cdr3_nt: TGTGCCAGCAGCTTAGGGACAGGGATGGGGCCCCAGCATTTT
cdr3_aa: CASSLGTGMGPQHF

cdr3_length: 14
j_call: TRBJ2-3
d_call: TRBD2
clone_size: NA
v_call: TRBV20-1
cdr3_nt: TGCAGTGCCAGGACTAGCGGGGGCACAGATACGCGGTATTTT
cdr3_aa: CSARTSGGTDTRYF

cdr3_length: 15
j_call: TRBJ2-3
d_call: TRBD1
clone_size: few
v_call: TRBV9
cdr3_nt: TGTGCCAGCAGCGAGAGACAGGGCGAGGCAGATACGCAGTATTTT
cdr3_aa: CASSERQGEADTQYF

cdr3_length: 14
j_call: TRBJ2-1
d_call: NA
clone_size: few
v_call: TRBV28
cdr3_nt: TGTGCCAGCAGCTTTTTAGGACACAACAATGAGCAGTTCTTC
cdr3_aa: CASSFLGHNNEQFF

cdr3_length: 16
j_call: TRBJ2-3
d_call: TRBD2
clone_size: many
v_call: TRBV5-1
cdr3_nt: TGCGCCAGCAGCTTTAAGGGGACTAGCGTCCCAGATACGCAGTATTTT
cdr3_aa: CASSFKGTSVPDTQYF

cdr3_length: 14
j_call: TRBJ1-5
d_call: TRBD1
clone_size: many
v_call: TRBV12-3/TRBV12-4
cdr3_nt: TGTGCCAGCAGCGGACAGGGCGATTATCAGCCCCAGCATTTT
cdr3_aa: CASSGQGDYQPQHF

cdr3_length: 15
j_call: TRBJ2-1
d_call: NA
clone_size: NA
v_call: TRBV30
cdr3_nt: TGTGCCTGGGAACCGCCCGCGGGGTTCTACAATGAGCAGTTCTTC
cdr3_aa: CAWEPPAGFYNEQFF

cdr3_length: 15
j_call: TRBJ1-1
d_call: TRBD1
clone_size: many
v_call: TRBV5-4
cdr3_nt: TGTGCCAGCAGCTTAATAACAGGGGCCCTCGCTGAAGCTTTCTTT
cdr3_aa: CASSLITGALAEAFF

cdr3_length: 16
j_call: TRBJ2-7
d_call: TRBD1
clone_size: few
v_call: TRBV18
cdr3_nt: TGTGCCAGCTCACCCAACGGGGGACAGGGGGTCTACGAGCAGTACTTC
cdr3_aa: CASSPNGGQGVYEQYF

cdr3_length: 14
j_call: TRBJ1-5
d_call: TRBD1
clone_size: few
v_call: TRBV5-1
cdr3_nt: TGCGCCAGCAGCGAAGGGGACAGGGGTCAGCCCCAGCATTTT
cdr3_aa: CASSEGDRGQPQHF

cdr3_length: 12
j_call: TRBJ1-5
d_call: TRBD1
clone_size: NA
v_call: TRBV23-1
cdr3_nt: TGCGCCAACCTTGACAGGGGCTGCCCCCAGCATTTT
cdr3_aa: CANLDRGCPQHF

cdr3_length: 17
j_call: TRBJ2-3
d_call: TRBD2
clone_size: NA
v_call: TRBV20-1
cdr3_nt: TGCAGTGCTAGACCTGCCCTAGCGGGGGGTGGCACAGATACGCAGTATTTT
cdr3_aa: CSARPALAGGGTDTQYF

cdr3_length: 15
j_call: TRBJ2-3
d_call: TRBD2
clone_size: NA
v_call: TRBV20-1
cdr3_nt: TGCAGTGCTCGAAGAGCGGGGGCGAGCACAGATACGCAGTATTTT
cdr3_aa: CSARRAGASTDTQYF

cdr3_length: 16
j_call: TRBJ2-3
d_call: TRBD1
clone_size: many
v_call: TRBV5-1
cdr3_nt: TGCGCCAGTACCCGAGGCGGGACAGGGGAGGCAGATACGCAGTATTTT
cdr3_aa: CASTRGGTGEADTQYF

cdr3_length: 13
j_call: TRBJ1-6
d_call: TRBD1
clone_size: many
v_call: TRBV6-2/TRBV6-3
cdr3_nt: TGTGCCAGCACCCGACAGGGGAATTCACCCCTCCACTTT
cdr3_aa: CASTRQGNSPLHF

cdr3_length: 16
j_call: TRBJ2-3
d_call: NA
clone_size: few
v_call: TRBV5-4
cdr3_nt: TGTGCCAGCAGCTTGGTTCGGGGACGGGACACAGATACGCAGTATTTT
cdr3_aa: CASSLVRGRDTDTQYF

cdr3_length: 14
j_call: TRBJ1-6
d_call: TRBD1
clone_size: many
v_call: TRBV19
cdr3_nt: TGTGCCAGTAGCCGGGACAGGAAAAATTCACCCCTCCACTTT
cdr3_aa: CASSRDRKNSPLHF

cdr3_length: 15
j_call: TRBJ1-3
d_call: NA
clone_size: NA
v_call: TRBV7-2
cdr3_nt: TGTGCCAGCAGCCCGGGGGGGTCGCCGGGAAACACCATATATTTT
cdr3_aa: CASSPGGSPGNTIYF

cdr3_length: 14
j_call: TRBJ2-3
d_call: NA
clone_size: many
v_call: TRBV5-1
cdr3_nt: TGCGCCAGTCGGACGGACCCTAGCACAGATACGCAGTATTTT
cdr3_aa: CASRTDPSTDTQYF

cdr3_length: 14
j_call: TRBJ2-1
d_call: NA
clone_size: many
v_call: TRBV9
cdr3_nt: TGTGCCAGCAGCGTCTCCCAACCCTACAATGAGCAGTTCTTC
cdr3_aa: CASSVSQPYNEQFF

cdr3_length: 14
j_call: TRBJ1-2
d_call: NA
clone_size: NA
v_call: TRBV7-2
cdr3_nt: TGTGCCAGCAGCTTAGATGCAGTGGCCTATGGCTACACCTTC
cdr3_aa: CASSLDAVAYGYTF

cdr3_length: 14
j_call: TRBJ1-2
d_call: TRBD1
clone_size: many
v_call: TRBV11-2
cdr3_nt: TGTGCCAGCAGCCAACAGGGGGCTAGCTATGGCTACACCTTC
cdr3_aa: CASSQQGASYGYTF

cdr3_length: 13
j_call: TRBJ1-1
d_call: NA
clone_size: many
v_call: TRBV18
cdr3_nt: TGTGCCAGCTCCCGCGCTGTTGGAACTGAAGCTTTCTTT
cdr3_aa: CASSRAVGTEAFF

cdr3_length: 14
j_call: TRBJ1-4
d_call: NA
clone_size: few
v_call: TRBV7-2
cdr3_nt: TGTGCCAGCAGCCCCGGCAGGGGTGGGGAAAAACTGTTTTTT
cdr3_aa: CASSPGRGGEKLFF

cdr3_length: 13
j_call: TRBJ2-7
d_call: NA
clone_size: few
v_call: TRBV7-6
cdr3_nt: TGTGCCAGCAGCAACGTCGGTGGACGCGAGCAGTACTTC
cdr3_aa: CASSNVGGREQYF

cdr3_length: 17
j_call: TRBJ2-3
d_call: TRBD1
clone_size: many
v_call: TRBV18
cdr3_nt: TGTGCCAGCTCAACGCGACAGGGGGCGGCCGGGACAGATACGCAGTATTTT
cdr3_aa: CASSTRQGAAGTDTQYF

cdr3_length: 13
j_call: TRBJ2-5
d_call: TRBD2
clone_size: many
v_call: TRBV7-9
cdr3_nt: TGTGCCAGCAGCTTCGTCGGGGGGGAGACCCAGTACTTC
cdr3_aa: CASSFVGGETQYF

cdr3_length: 16
j_call: TRBJ2-6
d_call: TRBD1
clone_size: few
v_call: TRBV4-3
cdr3_nt: TGCGCCAGCAGCCACCTGACAGGGTCCGGGGCCAACGTCCTGACTTTC
cdr3_aa: CASSHLTGSGANVLTF

cdr3_length: 13
j_call: TRBJ1-5
d_call: NA
clone_size: many
v_call: TRBV12-3/TRBV12-4
cdr3_nt: TGTGCCAGCAGTCTAGACAGCCAAAAGCCCCAGCATTTT
cdr3_aa: CASSLDSQKPQHF

cdr3_length: 16
j_call: TRBJ2-7
d_call: TRBD2
clone_size: NA
v_call: TRBV5-4
cdr3_nt: TGTGCCAGCAACCCCGGACTAGCGGGGGGGTCCTACGAGCAGTACTTC
cdr3_aa: CASNPGLAGGSYEQYF

cdr3_length: 17
j_call: TRBJ2-6
d_call: TRBD1
clone_size: few
v_call: TRBV6-1
cdr3_nt: TGTGCCAGCACCAGGGGACAGGGATTATCTGGGGCCAACGTCCTGACTTTC
cdr3_aa: CASTRGQGLSGANVLTF

cdr3_length: 14
j_call: TRBJ1-1
d_call: NA
clone_size: NA
v_call: TRBV6-5
cdr3_nt: TGTGCCAGCACTGCCCCGGGGCGGGGGACTGAAGCTTTCTTT
cdr3_aa: CASTAPGRGTEAFF

cdr3_length: 17
j_call: TRBJ1-4
d_call: TRBD1
clone_size: NA
v_call: TRBV7-2
cdr3_nt: TGTGCCAGCAGCTTAGATGGGACAGTGAGCTTAGGGGAAAAACTGTTTTTT
cdr3_aa: CASSLDGTVSLGEKLFF

cdr3_length: 15
j_call: TRBJ2-6
d_call: NA
clone_size: many
v_call: TRBV5-4
cdr3_nt: TGTGCCAGCAGCTCAGGGGGGTTCGGGGCCAACGTCCTGACTTTC
cdr3_aa: CASSSGGFGANVLTF

cdr3_length: 15
j_call: TRBJ2-1
d_call: TRBD2
clone_size: few
v_call: TRBV20-1
cdr3_nt: TGCAGTGCTAGAGCACGGGGGGGCCCCTACAATGAGCAGTTCTTC
cdr3_aa: CSARARGGPYNEQFF

cdr3_length: 15
j_call: TRBJ1-6
d_call: TRBD1
clone_size: many
v_call: TRBV5-1
cdr3_nt: TGCGCCAGCAGCTTGGAGGGACAGGGGCATTCACCCCTCCACTTT
cdr3_aa: CASSLEGQGHSPLHF

cdr3_length: 15
j_call: TRBJ1-3
d_call: TRBD1
clone_size: NA
v_call: TRBV12-3/TRBV12-4
cdr3_nt: TGTGCCAGCAGTTTCAACAGGGGCACAGGAAACACCATATATTTT
cdr3_aa: CASSFNRGTGNTIYF

cdr3_length: 15
j_call: TRBJ1-6
d_call: NA
clone_size: many
v_call: TRBV5-6
cdr3_nt: TGTGCCAGCAGCGGGACCCCGGACTATAATTCACCCCTCCACTTT
cdr3_aa: CASSGTPDYNSPLHF

cdr3_length: 13
j_call: TRBJ1-3
d_call: NA
clone_size: NA
v_call: TRBV5-1
cdr3_nt: TGCGCCAGCAGCTTGGGCCGAGGAAACACCATATATTTT
cdr3_aa: CASSLGRGNTIYF

cdr3_length: 14
j_call: TRBJ2-3
d_call: NA
clone_size: few
v_call: TRBV11-2
cdr3_nt: TGTGCCAGCAGCTTAGGGTCCTTGGGAGATACGCAGTATTTT
cdr3_aa: CASSLGSLGDTQYF